Listed below are T cell receptor beta chains from one sample, sequenced in a study of blood T cell repertoires in COVID-19. Sequenced by immunoSEQ multiplex PCR; TCRdb stores in-frame clones only, minus some. The table includes around 130,000 clones, around three quarters detected once. Specimen: peripheral blood. Receptor source: a human donor in a cohort sampled during active COVID-19. CDR3s include the opening cysteine and the closing phenylalanine or tryptophan. The D gene is left open where the match is weak. Not all rows give a size; the values are once, few, many and, for expanded clones, a class.

V gene	J gene	D gene	clone size	CDR3 DNA	CDR3 protein
TRBV6-5	TRBJ2-7	TRBD1	.	TGTGCCAGCAGTAGGACAGGGGACTACGAGCAGTACTTC	CASSRTGDYEQYF
TRBV9	TRBJ2-2	TRBD2	.	TGTGCCAGCAGCGTAGACTCAGCGGGGGGGTACACCGGGGAGCTGTTTTTT	CASSVDSAGGYTGELFF
TRBV9	TRBJ1-6	.	.	TGTGCCAGCAGCTCCGGGGTATCGGGGAATTCACCCCTCCACTTT	CASSSGVSGNSPLHF
TRBV2	TRBJ2-7	.	.	TGTGCCAGTAAACGCGGGCGGACCGAAGGCCGAGGGGGAACCGAGTACGAGCAGTACTTC	CASKRGRTEGRGGTEYEQYF
TRBV6-6	TRBJ1-2	TRBD1	once	TGTGCCAGCGCCCCAGGGGGCAGGGCCTATGGCTACACCTTC	CASAPGGRAYGYTF
TRBV5-6	TRBJ2-1	.	.	TGTGCCAGCAGCTTATCAGGGGCGGGTGGGGAGCAGTTCTTC	CASSLSGAGGEQFF
TRBV13	TRBJ2-1	.	.	TGTGCCAGCAGCTTCCGGGGTACCTACAATGAGCAGTTCTTC	CASSFRGTYNEQFF
TRBV7-8	TRBJ2-3	TRBD2	.	TGTGCCAGCAGCTTTGTAGCGGGGGGGCCTACAGATACGCAGTATTTT	CASSFVAGGPTDTQYF
TRBV19	TRBJ1-5	.	.	TGTGCCAGCACGCCCGGACAACCGTTCTACAATCAGCCCCAGCATTTT	CASTPGQPFYNQPQHF
TRBV5-1	TRBJ2-7	.	many	TGCGCCAGCAGGGCGGGATACTCCTACGAGCAGTACTTC	CASRAGYSYEQYF
TRBV2	TRBJ2-6	TRBD2	.	TGTGCCAGCATAGCGACTAGCGGTTTCTCTGGGGCCAACGTCCTGACTTTC	CASIATSGFSGANVLTF
TRBV7-6	TRBJ1-2	.	.	TGTGCCAGCAGCTTAGGGCCTTCCTGGGGCTACACCTTC	CASSLGPSWGYTF
TRBV5-1	TRBJ2-3	.	.	TGCGCCAGCAGCTTCGGAGATACGCAGTATTTT	CASSFGDTQYF
TRBV19	TRBJ2-7	TRBD1	.	TGTGCCAGTAGCGCCGGGACAGGGGGCGAAGACGAGCAGTACTTC	CASSAGTGGEDEQYF
TRBV15	TRBJ2-3	.	.	TGTGCCACCAGCAATTTGGGCGTACGCACAGATACGCAGTATTTT	CATSNLGVRTDTQYF
TRBV11-1	TRBJ1-5	TRBD1	once	TGTGCCAGCAGCGCCGGGACAGTCAAGGGGCAGCCCCAGCATTTT	CASSAGTVKGQPQHF
TRBV18	TRBJ2-5	TRBD2	.	TGTGCCAGCTCACTAGGGACTAGCGGGGGACAAGAGACCCAGTACTTC	CASSLGTSGGQETQYF
TRBV5-1	TRBJ2-5	.	.	TGCGCCAGCAGCCCCCTCCCGAGAGGGGAGACCCAGTACTTC	CASSPLPRGETQYF
TRBV19	TRBJ1-1	TRBD1	few	TGTGCCAGTAGCCCCAGGCTGGGACAGGGGCAGGACACTGAAGCTTTCTTT	CASSPRLGQGQDTEAFF
TRBV10-3	TRBJ1-5	.	.	TGTGGGGGGGTCTACAATCAGCCCCAGCATTTT	CGGVYNQPQHF
TRBV18	TRBJ1-2	.	.	TGTGCCAGCTCACCAGGGGCGGAAACCTATGGCTACACCTTC	CASSPGAETYGYTF
TRBV12-3/TRBV12-4	TRBJ1-5	.	few	TGTGCCAGCAGTCCTGACGCGGGGAGGCCCCAGCATTTT	CASSPDAGRPQHF
TRBV30	TRBJ1-2	.	few	TGTGCCGGCCACCGGGACAATAACTATGGCTACACCTTC	CAGHRDNNYGYTF
TRBV12-5	TRBJ2-2	TRBD1	.	TGTGCTAGTGGTTTGGAGACAGGGTCGAACACCGGGGAGCTGTTTTTT	CASGLETGSNTGELFF
TRBV12-3/TRBV12-4	TRBJ1-5	.	few	TGTGCCAGCAGTTCAGGAGGTAATCAGCCCCAGCATTTT	CASSSGGNQPQHF
TRBV11-2	TRBJ1-1	TRBD1	once	TGTGCCAGCAGCACTAGACAGGGGGCTGGCACTGAAGCTTTCTTT	CASSTRQGAGTEAFF
TRBV2	TRBJ1-4	TRBD1	.	TGTGCCAGCAGTGCCCCCGGGACAGTAACTAATGAAAAACTGTTTTTT	CASSAPGTVTNEKLFF
TRBV7-6	TRBJ2-1	TRBD2	few	TGTGCCAGCAGCTTAGTGAGCAGAAGCGGGGGGGCGAATGAGCAGTTCTTC	CASSLVSRSGGANEQFF
TRBV5-1	TRBJ2-7	TRBD2	.	TGCGCCAGCAGCTCTAGGGCGGGAGGGGGCGAATACGAGCAGTACTTC	CASSSRAGGGEYEQYF
TRBV12-3/TRBV12-4	TRBJ1-5	.	.	TGTGCCAGTTTGCAGGGGCTGGGGCAGCCCCAGCATTTT	CASLQGLGQPQHF
TRBV6-4	TRBJ2-2	.	.	TGTGCCAGCAGGGGGAGCACCGGGGAGCTGTTTTTT	CASRGSTGELFF
TRBV9	TRBJ1-6	TRBD1	.	TGTGCCAGCAGCGCTCGACAGGGGGCGGATTCACCCCTCCACTTT	CASSARQGADSPLHF
TRBV2	TRBJ1-1	.	.	TGTGCCAGCAGTTTGGACAGTAGGCCAGGAGGCTTCTTT	CASSLDSRPGGFF
TRBV30	TRBJ2-7	TRBD1	.	TGTGCCTCCAAAGGGACAGGGGTGGGGAACGAGCAGTACTTC	CASKGTGVGNEQYF
TRBV19	TRBJ2-7	TRBD1	.	TGTGCCAGTAGTACCACCGGGACAGGGGGCCCCTACGAGCAGTACTTC	CASSTTGTGGPYEQYF
TRBV5-6	TRBJ2-2	TRBD2	.	TGTGCCAGCAGCCGACTAGCGGGGGATCCCGGGGAGCTGTTTTTT	CASSRLAGDPGELFF
TRBV5-1	TRBJ1-6	TRBD1	few	TGCGCCAGCAGCCCCGGGACAGGGGTGTGGAATTCACCCCTCCACTTT	CASSPGTGVWNSPLHF
TRBV12-5	TRBJ1-2	.	few	TGTGCTAGTGGTTTGGGCAGAGGGAGTGGCTACACCTTC	CASGLGRGSGYTF
TRBV5-1	TRBJ2-7	.	.	TGCGCCAGCAGCGTAGTAGCGGATCGGGGGGAGCAGTACTTC	CASSVVADRGEQYF
TRBV11-2	TRBJ2-4	.	.	TGTGCCAGCAGCCCTAGTAGGACAGGGAGGGGTACCAAAAACATTCAGTACTTC	CASSPSRTGRGTKNIQYF
TRBV7-2	TRBJ1-5	TRBD1	.	TGTGCCAGCAGCGGGACAGGTGGCAATCAGCCCCAGCATTTT	CASSGTGGNQPQHF
TRBV19	TRBJ1-1	.	.	TGTGCCAGTAGTATAGGACAGATGAACACTGAAGCTTTCTTT	CASSIGQMNTEAFF
TRBV20-1	TRBJ1-5	.	.	TGCAGTGCTAGTTTCGGACAATTTCAGCCCCAGCATTTT	CSASFGQFQPQHF
TRBV30	TRBJ2-1	TRBD2	.	TGTGCCTGGAGTGTACTCTGGGGGGGGAACTACAATGAGCAGTTCTTC	CAWSVLWGGNYNEQFF
TRBV5-1	TRBJ2-5	.	.	TGCGCCAGCAGCCCTGGAGGAATGTGGAGGGGGCAGTGGGAGACCCAGTACTTC	CASSPGGMWRGQWETQYF
TRBV30	TRBJ2-7	.	.	TGTGCCTGGAAGAACGGCAGGCTCTACGAGCAGTACTTC	CAWKNGRLYEQYF
TRBV7-8	TRBJ1-1	TRBD1	.	TGTGCCAGCAGCCCCCGGGGGGGACAGGGATACACTGAAGCTTTCTTT	CASSPRGGQGYTEAFF
TRBV5-1	TRBJ2-1	TRBD1	.	TGCGCCAGCACCAGGGACAGGGCGTACAATGAGCAGTTCTTC	CASTRDRAYNEQFF
TRBV3-1/TRBV3-2	TRBJ1-2	TRBD1	.	TGTGCCAGCAGCTCGCGGGACAGATTTAACTATGGCTACACCTTC	CASSSRDRFNYGYTF
TRBV13	TRBJ2-4	TRBD2	few	TGTGCCAGCGCGCGTCAGGGAGGGATAGGAGCCAAAAACATTCAGTACTTC	CASARQGGIGAKNIQYF